This T cell receptor (beta chain) was retrieved from a study of a mutant IDH1 vaccine in newly diagnosed glioma. Study summary: Patients were pretreated with radiotherapy, temozolomide, or both, mostly both.

Time point meaning: baseline, week 1 (first vaccination visit). Regarding treatment: pre-vaccination baseline after standard-of-care therapy. Profiled with immunoSEQ multiplex PCR; TCRdb holds only in-frame clones, not every one. The table shows around 24,000 clones, with more than 85% occurring only once. The CDR3 is 13 residues long. V lost 5 bases and J 3 bases, leaving 7 bases between the germline ends. The germline V gene encodes CDR1 SNHLY and CDR2 FYNNEI. The sequences come from PBMCs, collected from a glioma patient treated with radiotherapy, temozolomide or both. This receptor was obtained from a man aged 30-40 years with glioma. The V call is TRBV2, the J call TRBJ2-2; no firm D call. The CDR3: CASSPVYTGELFF. Written as DNA, the CDR3 is TGTGCCAGCAGTCCGGTCTACACCGGGGAGCTGTTTTTT.